The 3 T cell receptor beta chains in this list originate from one sample, sequenced in a study of control samples from healthy donors and cancer patients. Repertoires were generated with immunoSEQ multiplex PCR, while TCRdb's copy carries only in-frame clones and drops some. Here the sample spans about 160,000 clones, over 90% being singletons. Sequences were obtained from blood. All receptors come from a woman younger than 45 in good health.

This chain links TRBV11-1 with TRBJ2-5; a weak D match, TRBD2 (6 bases). This CDR3 has 14 residues. CDR1 and CDR2 from the germline V gene are SGHAT and FQDESV (reference sequence). V lost 1 base and J lost 1, with 7 bases in between. The CDR3 loop is CASSLVGGQETQYF. The CDR3 DNA reads TGTGCCAGCAGCTTAGTCGGGGGCCAAGAGACCCAGTACTTC.

The chain carries TRBV27 and TRBJ1-1; D might be TRBD1 (5 bases). This CDR3 is 14 amino acids long. The germline CDR1 and CDR2 sequences are MNHEY and SMNVEV (reference sequence). Trimming pared 5 bases from V and 5 bases from J, leaving 15 bases between. The CDR3 bases are TGTGCCAGCAGTAACACAGGTCCTAAGACTGAAGCTTTCTTT. Its translation is CASSNTGPKTEAFF.

The rearrangement uses TRBV11-2 and TRBJ1-1; perhaps TRBD1 as D (6 bases). V lost 5 bases, J lost 2 bases, and 15 bases lay in between. The CDR3 consists of 15 residues. Germline loops: CDR1 SGHAT, CDR2 FQNNGV. The CDR3 loop reads CASSQSDRPNTEAFF. In nucleotides, the CDR3 is TGTGCCAGCAGCCAATCTGACAGGCCCAACACTGAAGCTTTCTTT.